One and the same sample provided the 9 T cell receptor beta chains below, sequenced in a study of T cells in Graves' hyperthyroidism and ophthalmopathy. Template material for amplifying TCR beta CDR3 regions consisted of RNA transcripts. Researchers ran a first-round RT-PCR on the TCR CDR3 using the HTBI primer set. TCRdb re-called the multiplex PCR reads with MiXCR, one entry per CDR3 protein. The sample yields some 760,000 distinct CDR3 sequences, approximately 14% seen once. Sequencing used blood. Source of these receptors: a woman aged 18-29 years with Graves' hyperthyroidism.

This chain uses TRBV14 with TRBJ1-2; perhaps TRBD1 as D (5 bases). The V gene lost 0 bases and the J gene lost 11 bases, with 16 bases spanning the gap. The length of the CDR3 is 14 residues. Germline V gene sequence: CDR1 SGHDN, CDR2 FVKESK. CDR3: CASSQDTTGPGYTF. CDR3 DNA: TGTGCCAGCAGCCAAGATACAACAGGCCCTGGGTACACCTTC.

This clonotype was counted at least ten times. The chain carries TRBV7-3 and TRBJ1-1; D might be TRBD1 (6 bases). Trimming removed 6 bases from V and 4 bases from J, with 15 bases in between. The CDR3 is 14 amino acids. In germline, CDR1 is SGHTA, CDR2 FQGTGA. The CDR3 DNA reads as TGTGCCAGCAGTTACACCGGGGGCGGCACTGAAGCTTTCTTT. It encodes CASSYTGGGTEAFF.

This clonotype has a count of ten or more. V is TRBV3-1 and J is TRBJ2-1; 14 bases agree with TRBD2. The trim removed 4 bases at V and 13 bases at J, leaving 3 bases unmatched. Per the germline V gene, CDR1 is LGHDT and CDR2 is YNNKEL (reference sequence). CDR3 length equals 13 residues. This CDR3 reads CASSPGLAGAQFF. Here the CDR3 DNA reads TGTGCCAGCAGCCCGGGACTAGCGGGAGCCCAGTTCTTC.

The rearrangement links TRBV6-5 to TRBJ1-1; 7 nucleotides line up with TRBD1. The V gene end was trimmed by 2 bases and the J gene end by 0 bases; junction bases not matched to a gene: 6. The CDR3 spans 16 residues. Germline lookup yields CDR1 MNHEY and CDR2 SVGAGI. The CDR3 DNA sequence: TGTGCCAGCAGTTACAGGGACAGTGGAGTGAACACTGAAGCTTTCTTT. This encodes CASSYRDSGVNTEAFF.

This clonotype was counted between two and nine times. This chain connects TRBV13 to TRBJ2-7, with D possibly being TRBD2 (6 bases). Germline V lookup: CDR1 PRHDT, CDR2 FYEKMQ (reference sequence). Trimming shortened V by 5 bases and J by 2 bases, and 13 bases separated the two germline ends. The CDR3 has 14 residues. CDR3 in DNA: TGTGCCAGCAGCCCCCGCGGGAACCCCTACGAGCAGTACTTC. Translation gives CASSPRGNPYEQYF.

CDR3 residues: CSARGTDEKLFF. In DNA form, the CDR3 reads TGCAGTGCTAGAGGGACAGATGAAAAACTGTTTTTT. The chain combines TRBV20-1 with TRBJ1-4; tentatively, D is TRBD1 (6 bases). The V and J ends lost 1 base and 6 bases respectively, with 6 bases between them. CDR1 and CDR2 from the germline V gene are DFQATT and SNEGSKA (reference sequence). This CDR3 contains 12 residues.

This clonotype has at least ten counts. The chain couples TRBV2 to TRBJ2-7; D may be TRBD1 (5 bases). Looked up from germline, CDR1 is SNHLY and CDR2 is FYNNEI. The CDR3 covers 13 residues. Trimming took 8 bases from V and 3 from J, leaving 14 bases between them. The CDR3 reads CASQDSINYEQYF. CDR3 nucleotide sequence: TGTGCCAGCCAAGACAGTATAAACTACGAGCAGTACTTC. Looking up the rest from reference TRBV2 and TRBJ2-7 gives the full variable domain: EPEVTQTPSHQVTQMGQEVILRCVPISNHLYFYWYRQILGQKVEFLVSFYNNEISEKSEIFDDQFSVERPDGSNFTLKIRSTKLEDSAMYFCASQDSINYEQYFGPGTRLTVT.

This chain links TRBV14 with TRBJ2-5; unclear D gene. V gave up 3 bases and J gave up 2 bases, with 13 bases separating them. This CDR3 region has 15 residues. Germline values: CDR1 SGHDN, CDR2 FVKESK. CDR3 amino acids: CASSHLGRLQETQYF. CDR3 bases: TGTGCCAGCAGCCACTTAGGACGGTTACAAGAGACCCAGTACTTC.

This clonotype appeared a few times. The chain links TRBV10-1 to TRBJ2-1; 9 bases map to TRBD2. This CDR3 comprises 15 residues. The V and J ends lost 3 bases and 6 bases, in that order; junction bases with no gene match: 6. Per germline, CDR1 WNHNN and CDR2 SYGVQD (reference sequence). The CDR3 nucleotides read TGCGCCAGCAGTGACAGGGCGGGAGGGGTCAATGAGCAGTTCTTC. Its protein is CASSDRAGGVNEQFF.